A single T cell receptor beta chain is shown here with its context. Its binding antigen is unknown. One base away there is no much larger clone; base qualities are not given. What the treatment or condition label conveys for this sample: in vitro stimulation with specific CMV peptide epitopes to enrich CMV-specific T cells. This sample stems from a study of T cell repertoires in cytomegalovirus infection (dated by TCRdb to about 2019). Looking at the study overall: The peptide stimulations were aimed at well-studied HLA-B-restricted epitopes as well as recently identified HLA-C-restricted CMV epitopes, whose presentation resists viral immunomodulation. Because public TCR beta signatures pointed to carriage of CMV infection together with the matching HLA type, the HLA type of each donor mattered for the analysis.

Inclusive of the bounding cysteine and phenylalanine, the CDR3 is 15 residues long. Of the read, only the CDR3 DNA is kept; its 45 bases are in frame from base 1. CDR1 and CDR2, looked up from the germline V gene, are SGHRS and YFSETQ. V trim: 0 bases; J trim: 4 bases; unmatched bases: 4. The paper's findings and limits, for the study overall: In the ex vivo response, HLA-C-restricted CMV-specific TCR beta clonotypes were dominant, and in two of eight donors the single most frequent clonotype came from this HLA-C-restricted group. Cumulative frequency of public TCR beta family members discriminated carriers of CMV infection plus the relevant HLA type in this cohort and an independent approximately 370-donor cohort.

The sequencing machine was an Illumina HiSeq 1500. The public reads were quality trimmed at Q25 with fastp and then assembled into clones with MiXCR by TCRdb, keeping productive beta chains. CDR3 protein sequences are deduplicated, and each keeps its most common genes and DNA. Present in this sample are about 160,000 distinct CDR3 sequences, about 20% of which were seen just once. The ten largest clones take up roughly 25% of the sample. Sequencing used CD8+ T cells from cultured PBMCs, obtained from culture after CMV antigen stimulation. The chain is encoded by TRBV5-1 joined to TRBJ2-1, with 7 bases matching TRBD2. This TCR derives from a human donor in good health (CMV status not recorded). Some clones in this sample may be carry-over from other donors' samples. The sequenced DNA is TGCGCCAGCAGCTTGGATACGGGGGGATACAATGAGCAGTTCTTC. Its translation reads: CASSLDTGGYNEQFF.